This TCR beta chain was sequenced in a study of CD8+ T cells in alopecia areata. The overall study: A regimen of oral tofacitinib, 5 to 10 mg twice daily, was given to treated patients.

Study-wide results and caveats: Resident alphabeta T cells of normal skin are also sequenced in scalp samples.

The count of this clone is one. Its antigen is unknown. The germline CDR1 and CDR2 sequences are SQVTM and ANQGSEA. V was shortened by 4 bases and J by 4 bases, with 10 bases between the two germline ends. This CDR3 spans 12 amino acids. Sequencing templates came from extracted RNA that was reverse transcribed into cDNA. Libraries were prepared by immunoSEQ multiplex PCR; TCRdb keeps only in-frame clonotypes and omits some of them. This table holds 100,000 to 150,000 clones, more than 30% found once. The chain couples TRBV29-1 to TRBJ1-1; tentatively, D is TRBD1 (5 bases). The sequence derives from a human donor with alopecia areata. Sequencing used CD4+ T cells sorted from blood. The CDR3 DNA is TGCAGCGTTGGCAAGGGGCGCACTGAAGCTTTCTTT. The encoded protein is CSVGKGRTEAFF.